These T cell receptor beta chains were read from a single sample in a study of T cells in Graves' hyperthyroidism and ophthalmopathy. In TCRdb, the multiplex PCR reads were re-called with MiXCR into one record per CDR3 protein. The data contain a few hundred thousand distinct CDR3 sequences, roughly 45% of them singletons. Sequenced: peripheral blood or thyroid tissue (not recorded which). These receptors originate from an adult woman with Graves' disease, either hyperthyroidism or ophthalmopathy (not recorded which). Both conserved end residues are part of each CDR3. The D gene is left open where the match is weak. Size tells how often a clone was seen (once, few, many) or the class of an expanded clone, and some rows leave it out.

V gene	J gene	clone size	D gene	CDR3 DNA	CDR3 protein
TRBV2	TRBJ2-3	many	NA	TGTGCCAGCAGGTTGGGTACGCAGTATTTT	CASRLGTQYF
TRBV7-9	TRBJ1-1	NA	TRBD1	TGTGCCAGCAGCCCAGCGGACAGGGCGAGGACTGAAGCTTTCTTT	CASSPADRARTEAFF
TRBV5-1	TRBJ1-2	NA	NA	TGCGCCAGCAGCGCCGCGGGTCGGGGGGAGCACTATGGCTACACCTTC	CASSAAGRGEHYGYTF
TRBV24-1	TRBJ1-5	few	TRBD1	TGTGCCAGCTCACCAGGACAGGCCAATCAGCCCCAGCATTTT	CASSPGQANQPQHF
TRBV10-3	TRBJ2-5	NA	NA	TGTGCCATCAGTGAGCCGATGCAAGGGCACCAAGAGACCCAGTACTTC	CAISEPMQGHQETQYF
TRBV19	TRBJ1-5	NA	NA	TGTGCCAGCAGCTTTGGTACGGGGCCCCAGCATTTT	CASSFGTGPQHF
TRBV11-1	TRBJ1-1	NA	NA	TGTGCCAGCAGCTTCGAGGAGGCCAGCACTGAAGCTTTCTTT	CASSFEEASTEAFF
TRBV7-9	TRBJ1-1	many	NA	TGTGCCAGCAGCCCGCCCTACAAGAACACTGAAGCTTTCTTT	CASSPPYKNTEAFF
TRBV20-1	TRBJ1-5	many	NA	TGCAGTGCTAAACCCCCTCAGGGGTATCAGCCCCAGCATTTT	CSAKPPQGYQPQHF
TRBV29-1	TRBJ1-4	many	TRBD1	TGCAGCGTTGTGAAGGGGGCGGGTGAAAAACTGTTTTTT	CSVVKGAGEKLFF
TRBV11-2	TRBJ2-5	NA	TRBD1	TGCGCCAGCAGCGCTCTGACAGGGGGCCCCCAAGAGACCCAGTACTTC	CASSALTGGPQETQYF
TRBV20-1	TRBJ1-2	NA	TRBD1	TGCAGTGCTAGACCGACAGGGGCTAGGGGCTACACCTTC	CSARPTGARGYTF
TRBV7-8	TRBJ1-3	NA	TRBD1	TGTGCCAGCAGCTTAGCCGGGACAGCGATTGGAAACACCATATATTTT	CASSLAGTAIGNTIYF
TRBV19	TRBJ1-2	NA	NA	TGTGCCAGTAGTATCGTCAGCTACACCTTC	CASSIVSYTF
TRBV6-5	TRBJ1-5	few	NA	TGTGCCAGCAGTGGGGGATACGGCAATCAGCCCCAGCATTTT	CASSGGYGNQPQHF
TRBV20-1	TRBJ1-2	NA	NA	TGCAGTGCCCCTGAAAACGGCAGGGACGGCTACACCTTC	CSAPENGRDGYTF
TRBV6-5	TRBJ1-3	NA	NA	TGTGCCACCCGAGTCTCTGATCTCTCAAACACCATATATTTT	CATRVSDLSNTIYF
TRBV5-1	TRBJ1-1	many	TRBD1	TGCGCCAGCAGCTTGACGGGACAGGGAATGGACACTGAAGCTTTCTTT	CASSLTGQGMDTEAFF
TRBV11-2	TRBJ2-7	many	TRBD1	TGTGCCAGCAGCACCCCGCGAGGCAGGGGGCTCCACGAGCAGTACTTC	CASSTPRGRGLHEQYF
TRBV2	TRBJ1-3	many	TRBD1	TGTGCCAGCAGCACCTCACCGACAGGGGTAGGAAACACCATATATTTT	CASSTSPTGVGNTIYF
TRBV4-3	TRBJ2-7	many	NA	TGCGCCAGCAGCCAAGAAATAAACAGATACTACGAGCAGTACTTC	CASSQEINRYYEQYF
TRBV3-1	TRBJ1-1	many	TRBD1	TGTGCCAGCAGCGTGACCGGGACAGGGAACACTGAAGCTTTCTTT	CASSVTGTGNTEAFF
TRBV12-3/TRBV12-4	TRBJ2-5	many	TRBD1	TGTGCCAGCAGTTTAGTACAGGGGAAGGGGCAAGAGACCCAGTACTTC	CASSLVQGKGQETQYF
TRBV6-1	TRBJ2-2	many	NA	TGTGCCAGCAGTTCCCTTGGAGGGGACACCGGGGAGCTGTTTTTT	CASSSLGGDTGELFF
TRBV4-2	TRBJ1-6	many	NA	TGTGCCAGCAGCCAAGGGGAGGGTTCACCCCTCCACTTT	CASSQGEGSPLHF
TRBV2	TRBJ1-1	many	NA	TGTGCCAGTTTGACAACCCTAAACACTGAAGCTTTCTTT	CASLTTLNTEAFF
TRBV20-1	TRBJ2-2	many	NA	TGCAGTGCTAGATCGGGAAACACCGGGGAGCTGTTTTTT	CSARSGNTGELFF
TRBV24-1	TRBJ2-7	NA	NA	TGTGCCAACTCACCGAGCTCCTACGAGCAGTACTTC	CANSPSSYEQYF
TRBV5-1	TRBJ2-2	NA	NA	TGCGCCAGCAGCTTTATGTCGGGGCACAACACCGGGGAGCTGTTTTTT	CASSFMSGHNTGELFF
TRBV20-1	TRBJ1-1	many	NA	TGCAGTGCTAGAGCCGGGGACATAACGAACACTGAAGCTTTCTTT	CSARAGDITNTEAFF
TRBV10-3	TRBJ1-3	NA	NA	TGTGCCATCAGTGGCTCTATTTCTGGAAACACCATATATTTT	CAISGSISGNTIYF
TRBV6-6	TRBJ1-2	few	NA	TGTGCCATCCGGGGCCGGAACTATGGCTACACCTTC	CAIRGRNYGYTF
TRBV7-9	TRBJ2-5	once	TRBD2	TGTGCCAGCAGGTACAGGGGTAGCGGGAGAGGAGAGACCCAGTACTTC	CASRYRGSGRGETQYF
TRBV12-3/TRBV12-4	TRBJ1-5	NA	NA	TGTGCCAGCAGCCTGGACCATAGCAATCAGCCCCAGCATTTT	CASSLDHSNQPQHF
TRBV12-3/TRBV12-4	TRBJ1-5	many	NA	TGTGCCAGCAGCCACACCGGACAGCCACGGCCCCAGCATTTT	CASSHTGQPRPQHF
TRBV7-9	TRBJ2-7	NA	TRBD1	TGTGCCAGCAGTTTAAAGCTGACGACAGGGATTCGATACGAGCAGTACTTC	CASSLKLTTGIRYEQYF
TRBV6-1	TRBJ2-5	NA	TRBD1	TGTGCCAGCAGTGAAGAAGGCCGGACAGGGAGATACCAAGAGACCCAGTACTTC	CASSEEGRTGRYQETQYF
TRBV29-1	TRBJ2-7	once	TRBD2	TGCAGCGCCGGGGGGGTGCAGTACTTC	CSAGGVQYF
TRBV20-1	TRBJ1-2	NA	NA	TGCAGTGCTAGCGGAGACAGTTATGGCTACACCTTC	CSASGDSYGYTF
TRBV20-1	TRBJ2-7	NA	TRBD2	TGCAGTGCTAGAGGGGAGGGCTCCTACGAGCAGTACTTC	CSARGEGSYEQYF
TRBV7-9	TRBJ1-2	NA	TRBD1	TGTGCCAGCAGCTTACCACACGGACAGGGACGCGCTAACTATGGCTACACCTTC	CASSLPHGQGRANYGYTF
TRBV10-3	TRBJ1-3	NA	NA	TGTGCCATCAGTGAACCCGGTGGAACCTATGGCTACACCATATATTTT	CAISEPGGTYGYTIYF
TRBV25-1	TRBJ1-1	NA	TRBD1	TGTGCCAGCAGGACAGGGGCCACTGAAGCTTTCTTT	CASRTGATEAFF
TRBV29-1	TRBJ1-1	few	NA	TGCAGCGGTGAGTTCTGGTCTGAAGCTTTCTTT	CSGEFWSEAFF
TRBV7-8	TRBJ2-5	NA	NA	TGTGCCAGCAGTGAGGGTCTCAGGTCGGGAGAGACCCAGTACTTC	CASSEGLRSGETQYF
TRBV20-1	TRBJ1-2	NA	NA	TGCAGTGCTAGTGGGTTCTTCGATGGCTACACCTTC	CSASGFFDGYTF